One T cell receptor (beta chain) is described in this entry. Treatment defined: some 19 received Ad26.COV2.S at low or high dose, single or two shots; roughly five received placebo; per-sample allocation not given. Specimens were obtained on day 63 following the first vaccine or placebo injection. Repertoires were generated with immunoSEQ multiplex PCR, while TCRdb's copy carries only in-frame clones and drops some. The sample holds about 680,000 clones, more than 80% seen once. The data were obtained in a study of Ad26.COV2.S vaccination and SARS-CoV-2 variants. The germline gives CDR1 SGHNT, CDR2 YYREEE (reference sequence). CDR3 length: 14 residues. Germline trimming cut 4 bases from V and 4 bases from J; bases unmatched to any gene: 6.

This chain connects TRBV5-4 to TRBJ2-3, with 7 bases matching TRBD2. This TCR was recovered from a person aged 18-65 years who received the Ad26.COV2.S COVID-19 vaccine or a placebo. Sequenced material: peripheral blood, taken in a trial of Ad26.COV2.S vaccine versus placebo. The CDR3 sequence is CASSQTSRADTQYF. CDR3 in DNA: TGTGCCAGCAGCCAGACTAGCAGGGCAGATACGCAGTATTTT.